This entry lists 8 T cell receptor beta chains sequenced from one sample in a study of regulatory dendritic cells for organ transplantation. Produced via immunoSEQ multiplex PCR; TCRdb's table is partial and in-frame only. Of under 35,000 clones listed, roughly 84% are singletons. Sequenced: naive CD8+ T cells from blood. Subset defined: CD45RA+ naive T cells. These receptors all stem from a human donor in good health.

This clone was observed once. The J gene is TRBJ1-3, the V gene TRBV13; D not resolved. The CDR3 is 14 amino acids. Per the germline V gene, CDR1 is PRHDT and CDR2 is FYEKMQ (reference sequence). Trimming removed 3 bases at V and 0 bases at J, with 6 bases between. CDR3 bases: TGTGCCAGCAGCTTGGGCAACTCTGGAAACACCATATATTTT. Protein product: CASSLGNSGNTIYF.

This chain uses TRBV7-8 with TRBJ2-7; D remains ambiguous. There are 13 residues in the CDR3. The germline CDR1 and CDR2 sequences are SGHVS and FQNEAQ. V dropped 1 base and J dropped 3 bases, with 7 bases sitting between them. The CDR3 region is CASSLGPLYEQYF. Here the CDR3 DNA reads TGTGCCAGCAGCTTAGGTCCCCTCTACGAGCAGTACTTC.

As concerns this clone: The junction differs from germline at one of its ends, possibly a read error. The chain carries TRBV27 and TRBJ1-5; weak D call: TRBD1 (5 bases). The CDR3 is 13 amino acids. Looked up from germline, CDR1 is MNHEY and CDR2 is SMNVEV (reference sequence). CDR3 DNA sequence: TGTGCCAGCAGTTTGCGGGGGAATCGGCCCCAGCATTTT. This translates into CASSLRGNRPQHF.

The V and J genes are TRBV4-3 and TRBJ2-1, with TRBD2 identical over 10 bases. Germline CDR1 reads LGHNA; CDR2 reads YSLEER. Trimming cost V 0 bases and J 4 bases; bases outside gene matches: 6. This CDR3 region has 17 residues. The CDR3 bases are TGCGCCAGCAGCCAAGATAGGGTAGCGGGGGGTTACAATGAGCAGTTCTTC. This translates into CASSQDRVAGGYNEQFF.

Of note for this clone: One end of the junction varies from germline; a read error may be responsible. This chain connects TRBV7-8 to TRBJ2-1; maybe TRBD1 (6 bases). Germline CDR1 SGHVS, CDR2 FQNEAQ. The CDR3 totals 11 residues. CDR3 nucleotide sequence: TGTGCCAGCAGCCTCGGGACACTGCAGCTCTTC. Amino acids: CASSLGTLQLF.

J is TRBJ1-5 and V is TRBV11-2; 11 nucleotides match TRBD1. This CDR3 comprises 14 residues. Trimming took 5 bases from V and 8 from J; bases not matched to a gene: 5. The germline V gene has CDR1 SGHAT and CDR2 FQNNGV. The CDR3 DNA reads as TGTGCCAGCAGCCTCGGGACAGGGGGAAAGCCCCAGCATTTT. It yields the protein CASSLGTGGKPQHF.

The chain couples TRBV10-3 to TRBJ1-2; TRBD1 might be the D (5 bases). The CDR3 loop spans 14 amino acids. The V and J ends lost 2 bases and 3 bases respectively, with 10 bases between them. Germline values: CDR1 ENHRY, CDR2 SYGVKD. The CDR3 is CAISEPDTHYGYTF. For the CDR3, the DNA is TGTGCCATCAGTGAGCCGGACACCCACTATGGCTACACCTTC.

This CDR3 reads CASSPLDGVYGYTF. The CDR3 DNA reads as TGTGCCAGCAGCCCCTTGGACGGGGTCTATGGCTACACCTTC. The gene calls are TRBV11-3 and TRBJ1-2; the D is unclear. This CDR3 is built from 14 residues. V was clipped by 5 bases and J by 4 bases, with 14 bases between them. CDR1 SGHNT and CDR2 YENEEA come from the germline V gene.